The T cell receptor beta chain under discussion was sequenced for a study of blood T cell repertoires in COVID-19. The overall study: Some COVID-19 samples were acute and others convalescent; all came from the United States, Italy and Spain. T cells, B-cell-depleted T cells, or PBMCs provided the cDNA or gDNA that served as material.

Enrolled through a virtual design, the participants were between 18 and 89 years of age and came from 24 US areas. Cohort assignment relied on participant-reported clinical history. This table comes from immunoSEQ multiplex PCR, and its TCRdb copy is limited to in-frame clones, with some not included. Of hundreds of thousands of clones listed, 88% are singletons. V shed 8 bases, J shed 1 base, and the junction held 7 bases outside the gene matches. Germline CDR1 MNHEY, CDR2 SMNVEV (reference sequence). The CDR3 covers 14 residues. The chain couples TRBV27 to TRBJ2-5, with TRBD2 matching 7 bases. The sequenced material came from PBMCs or T cells enriched from blood (not recorded which). This receptor was obtained from a woman aged 40-49 years with acute COVID-19. The CDR3, as DNA: TGTGCCAGCGGAGCTGGGGGGGGCCAAGAGACCCAGTACTTC. Protein: CASGAGGGQETQYF.